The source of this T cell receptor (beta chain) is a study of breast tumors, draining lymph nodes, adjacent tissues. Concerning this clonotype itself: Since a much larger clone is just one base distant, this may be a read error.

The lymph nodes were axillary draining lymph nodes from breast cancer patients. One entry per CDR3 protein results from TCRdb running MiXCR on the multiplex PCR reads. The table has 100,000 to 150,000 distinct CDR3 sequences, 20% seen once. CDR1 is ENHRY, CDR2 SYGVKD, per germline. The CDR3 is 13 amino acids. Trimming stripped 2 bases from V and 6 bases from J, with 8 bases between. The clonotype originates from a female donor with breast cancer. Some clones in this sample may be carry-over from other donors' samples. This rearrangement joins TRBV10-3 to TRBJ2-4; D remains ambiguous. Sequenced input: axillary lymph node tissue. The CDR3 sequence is CAISEGKGNIQYF. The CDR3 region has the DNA TGTGCCATCAGTGAGGGGAAGGGAAACATTCAGTACTTC.